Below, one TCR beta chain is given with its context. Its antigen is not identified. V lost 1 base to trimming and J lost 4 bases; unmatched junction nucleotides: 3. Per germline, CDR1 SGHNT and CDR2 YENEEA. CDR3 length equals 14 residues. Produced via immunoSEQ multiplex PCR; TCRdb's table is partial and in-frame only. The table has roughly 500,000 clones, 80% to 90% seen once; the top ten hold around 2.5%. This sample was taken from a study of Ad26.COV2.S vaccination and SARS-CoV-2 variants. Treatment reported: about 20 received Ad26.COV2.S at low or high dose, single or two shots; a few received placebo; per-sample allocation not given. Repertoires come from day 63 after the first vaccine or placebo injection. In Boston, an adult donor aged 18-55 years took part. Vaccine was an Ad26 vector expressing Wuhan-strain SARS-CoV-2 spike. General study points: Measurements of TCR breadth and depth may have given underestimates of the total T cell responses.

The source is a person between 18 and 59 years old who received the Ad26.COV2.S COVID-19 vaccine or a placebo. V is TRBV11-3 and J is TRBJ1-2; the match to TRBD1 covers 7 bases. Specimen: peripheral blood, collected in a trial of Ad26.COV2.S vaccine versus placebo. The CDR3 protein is CASSLGTGFYGYTF. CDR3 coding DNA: TGTGCCAGCAGCTTAGGGACAGGCTTCTATGGCTACACCTTC. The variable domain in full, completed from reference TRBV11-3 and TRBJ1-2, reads EAGVVQSPRYKIIEKKQPVAFWCNPISGHNTLYWYLQNLGQGPELLIRYENEEAVDDSQLPKDRFSAERLKGVDSTLKIQPAELGDSAVYLCASSLGTGFYGYTFGSGTRLTVV.